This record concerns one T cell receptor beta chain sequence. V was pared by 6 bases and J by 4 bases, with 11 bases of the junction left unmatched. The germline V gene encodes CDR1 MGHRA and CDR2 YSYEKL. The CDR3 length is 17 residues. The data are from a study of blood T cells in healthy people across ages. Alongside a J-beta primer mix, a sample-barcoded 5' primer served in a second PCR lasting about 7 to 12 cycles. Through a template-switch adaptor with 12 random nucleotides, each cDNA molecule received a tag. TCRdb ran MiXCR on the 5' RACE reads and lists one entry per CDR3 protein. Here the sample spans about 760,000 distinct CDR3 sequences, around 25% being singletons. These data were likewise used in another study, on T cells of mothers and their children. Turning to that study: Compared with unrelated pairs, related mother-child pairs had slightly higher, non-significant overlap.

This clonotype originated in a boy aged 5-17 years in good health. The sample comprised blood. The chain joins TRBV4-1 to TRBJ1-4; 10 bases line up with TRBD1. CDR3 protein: CASRMTGGASGNEKLFF. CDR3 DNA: TGCGCCAGCAGGATGACAGGGGGCGCTTCCGGTAATGAAAAACTGTTTTTT.